Each of the 19 T cell receptor beta chains below was sequenced from the same sample in a study of T cells in Graves' hyperthyroidism and ophthalmopathy. TCR beta CDR3 regions were amplified from RNA transcripts. The HTBI primer set served for first-round RT-PCR of the TCR CDR3. One entry per CDR3 protein, called by TCRdb with MiXCR from the multiplex PCR reads. Counted here are about 320,000 distinct CDR3 sequences, 16% occurring once; the ten biggest clones make up roughly 33%. Material for sequencing was blood. These TCRs come from a man aged 25 to 45 with Graves' hyperthyroidism.

V and J are TRBV11-2 and TRBJ2-1; 8 bases are a match to TRBD2. CDR1 and CDR2 from the germline V gene are SGHAT and FQNNGV. The CDR3 is 12 residues long. V was clipped by 2 bases and J by 10 bases; unmatched bases: 1. The CDR3 coding sequence is TGTGCCAGCAGCTTAACGGGAGGGGAGCAGTTCTTC. Protein: CASSLTGGEQFF.

This clonotype has only a few counts. The rearrangement joins TRBV29-1 to TRBJ2-2; weak D call: TRBD1 (6 bases). V dropped 7 bases and J dropped 7 bases, with 19 bases sitting between them. CDR1 is SQVTM, CDR2 ANQGSEA, per germline. There are 14 residues in the CDR3. This CDR3 is CSAPLRADSGELFF. In DNA, the CDR3 is TGCAGCGCCCCCCTGAGAGCGGACAGCGGGGAGCTGTTTTTT.

This clonotype occurred many times. The V and J genes are TRBV28 and TRBJ2-3; 11 bases align to TRBD2. The germline CDR1 and CDR2 sequences are MDHEN and SYDVKM. This CDR3 is 16 amino acids long. J was trimmed by 8 bases and V by 6 bases; bases with no gene match: 13. CDR3 bases: TGTGCCAGCAGCCTAACTGCCGGGACTAGCGGCTCTACGCAGTATTTT. Its protein product is CASSLTAGTSGSTQYF.

This clonotype was picked up many times. The CDR3 sequence is CASSEAGLYGYTF. The DNA for the CDR3 is TGTGCCAGCAGTGAAGCGGGGCTCTATGGCTACACCTTC. The chain carries TRBV6-1 and TRBJ1-2; possibly TRBD1 for D (5 bases). Trimming pared 0 bases from V and 4 bases from J, leaving 6 bases between. This CDR3 is 13 amino acids long. Germline lookup yields CDR1 MNHNS and CDR2 SASEGT.

The sample holds many counts of this clonotype. This chain links TRBV30 with TRBJ1-1, with 9 bases matching TRBD1. The CDR3 consists of 14 residues. Losses at the gene ends were 3 bases for V and 11 bases for J; bases not matched to a gene: 13. Germline CDR1 GTSNPN, CDR2 SVGIG (reference sequence). The CDR3 protein is CAWRMDRGLGSAFF. As DNA, the CDR3 is TGTGCCTGGAGGATGGACAGGGGATTGGGATCGGCTTTCTTT.

This clonotype was recorded at least ten times. The chain combines TRBV7-9 with TRBJ1-6; TRBD1 might be the D (6 bases). This CDR3 contains 16 residues. V was pared by 3 bases and J by 6 bases, with 15 bases between. Germline V lookup: CDR1 SEHNR, CDR2 FQNEAQ (reference sequence). Here the CDR3 DNA reads TGTGCCAGCAGCTTGGGGGGGCCGAACCTTAATTCACCCCTCCACTTT. It specifies CASSLGGPNLNSPLHF.

This clonotype was seen a single time. This rearrangement joins TRBV3-1 to TRBJ2-7; tentative D call: TRBD1 (5 bases). There are 13 residues in the CDR3. Germline CDR1 is LGHDT and CDR2 is YNNKEL (reference sequence). Trimming stripped 2 bases from V and 7 bases from J, with 12 bases between. The DNA for the CDR3 is TGTGCCAGCAGCCAAAGCAGGGTGGGGGAGCAGTACTTC. This sequence encodes CASSQSRVGEQYF.

A few counts support this clonotype. The chain uses TRBV27 and TRBJ2-1, with D uncertain. The V end was cut by 2 bases, the J end by 0 bases, with 11 bases between. Per germline, CDR1 MNHEY and CDR2 SMNVEV (reference sequence). The CDR3 spans 16 residues. The CDR3 sequence is CASSLSPPGSYNEQFF. The DNA for the CDR3 is TGTGCCAGCAGTTTAAGTCCCCCGGGCTCCTACAATGAGCAGTTCTTC.

Comment on this clonotype: Since a much larger clone is just one base distant, this may be a read error. The chain couples TRBV7-9 to TRBJ1-5; no reliable D call. This CDR3 is built from 16 residues. The V gene lost 0 bases and the J gene lost 2 bases, with 11 bases spanning the gap. The germline V gene has CDR1 SEHNR and CDR2 FQNEAQ (reference sequence). CDR3 loop: CASSLAGRGGNQPQHF. CDR3 DNA sequence: TGTGCCAGCAGCTTAGCGGGCCGGGGTGGCAATCAGCCCCAGCATTTT.

In its sample, this clonotype was seen a few times. The CDR3 is CASLPTQLAYEQYF. The CDR3 DNA is TGTGCCAGCCTCCCGACCCAGTTAGCCTACGAGCAGTACTTC. The genes are TRBV6-1 and TRBJ2-7, with unresolved D. V was trimmed by 8 bases and J by 2 bases, leaving 16 bases between them. The V gene's germline CDR1 is MNHNS and CDR2 SASEGT. CDR3 length equals 14 residues.

This clonotype was counted ten times or more. CDR3 sequence: CSANAGGWAYEQYF. In DNA, the CDR3 is TGCAGTGCTAACGCCGGCGGCTGGGCCTACGAGCAGTACTTC. The chain couples TRBV20-1 to TRBJ2-7; unclear D gene. The CDR3 runs 14 residues. V lost 4 bases and J 2 bases, leaving 15 bases between the germline ends. Germline V gives CDR1 DFQATT, CDR2 SNEGSKA (reference sequence).

This clonotype was observed many times. The V and J genes are TRBV6-1 and TRBJ2-7; weak D call: TRBD2 (5 bases). V shed 0 bases and J shed 3 bases, with 12 bases lying between them. Germline V gene sequence: CDR1 MNHNS, CDR2 SASEGT. This CDR3 spans 15 amino acids. CDR3 sequence: CASSEAASLFYEQYF. CDR3 coding DNA: TGTGCCAGCAGTGAAGCGGCTAGCCTCTTCTACGAGCAGTACTTC.

To note about this clonotype: Possible read error: a much larger clone is one base away. The chain uses TRBV20-1 and TRBJ2-1, with TRBD2 identical over 7 bases. CDR1 and CDR2 (germline): DFQATT, SNEGSKA (reference sequence). CDR3 length equals 12 residues. CDR3 protein: CSAGRNYNDQFF. CDR3 nucleotide sequence: TGCAGTGCCGGGAGGAACTACAATGATCAGTTCTTC.

This clonotype was counted at least ten times. The chain recombines TRBV20-1 with TRBJ2-5, with 8 bases lining up with TRBD1. V was pared by 5 bases and J by 5 bases, with 10 bases of the junction left unmatched. The length of the CDR3 is 14 residues. Germline V gene data show CDR1 as DFQATT and CDR2 as SNEGSKA (reference sequence). CDR3 residues: CSAAPGQDSETQYF. The CDR3 DNA sequence: TGCAGTGCTGCTCCGGGACAGGATTCGGAGACCCAGTACTTC.

This chain uses TRBV28 with TRBJ2-1; TRBD2 agrees at 12 bases. The V gene's germline CDR1 is MDHEN and CDR2 SYDVKM. V trimming: 2 bases; J trimming: 6 bases; junction bases outside the gene matches: 2. The CDR3 is 15 residues long. CDR3 bases: TGTGCCAGCAGTTTACCGGGACTAGCGGGCAATGAGCAGTTCTTC. Amino acids: CASSLPGLAGNEQFF.

The rearrangement uses TRBV10-3 and TRBJ1-5; TRBD1 agrees at 8 bases. V was pared by 11 bases and J by 4 bases, with 13 bases of the junction left unmatched. There are 15 residues in the CDR3. The V gene's germline CDR1 is ENHRY and CDR2 SYGVKD. CDR3 sequence: CASLADRAANQPQHF. The CDR3 DNA sequence: TGTGCCTCTCTTGCGGACAGGGCGGCTAATCAGCCCCAGCATTTT.

This chain joins TRBV27 and TRBJ2-5, with no clear D. Trimming removed 1 base at V and 5 bases at J, with 11 bases between. CDR1 and CDR2 from the germline V gene are MNHEY and SMNVEV (reference sequence). This CDR3 is built from 14 residues. The CDR3 nucleotides read TGTGCCAGCAGTTTATTCGCGTCGAGGGAGACCCAGTACTTC. Translated: CASSLFASRETQYF.

The rearrangement uses TRBV6-1 and TRBJ2-7, with a weak D call TRBD2 (5 bases). This CDR3 is 14 amino acids long. Germline V gives CDR1 MNHNS, CDR2 SASEGT. Trimming stripped 8 bases from V and 4 bases from J, with 18 bases between. The CDR3 protein is CASGEGRTDYEQYF. DNA of the CDR3: TGTGCCAGCGGAGAGGGCCGCACCGATTACGAGCAGTACTTC.

The genes are TRBV6-1 and TRBJ2-1, with 11 nucleotides matching TRBD1. V trimming: 7 bases; J trimming: 4 bases; junction bases outside the gene matches: 9. This CDR3 spans 16 amino acids. Germline values: CDR1 MNHNS, CDR2 SASEGT. The CDR3 DNA is TGTGCCAGCACTATGGGAGGGACAGGGGGTTACAATGAGCAGTTCTTC. Its protein product is CASTMGGTGGYNEQFF.